The entry below describes one TCR beta chain. Its specificity is not known. Full-length variable regions came from constant-region reverse primers plus semi-nested Nested Universal Primer A PCR. Each CDR3 protein is one row after TCRdb ran MiXCR on the 5' RACE reads. The sample shows fewer than 80,000 distinct CDR3 sequences, 20% to 25% of them seen only once. Germline assignment: CDR1 SGHVS and CDR2 FQNEAQ. The CDR3 is 14 amino acids. Trimming removed 7 bases at V and 1 base at J, with 12 bases between. Study results and caveats: Tumor-infiltrating Treg TCR alpha and beta sequences overlapped most with tumor naive CD4+ T cells, then blood naive. Larger-cohort validation covered only one TCR beta V-J rearrangement.

The sample taken for sequencing was memory CD4+ T cells sorted from a lymph node. Subset given: memory CD4+ T cells, CD4+CD45RO+CD25-. The TCR sequence derives from a female donor with breast cancer. The chain combines TRBV7-8 with TRBJ2-3, with TRBD1 as a possible D gene (6 bases). The CDR3 DNA follows: TGTGCCAGCAATAGGGGGATTGGCACAGATACGCAGTATTTT. Protein product: CASNRGIGTDTQYF.